This entry lists 30 T cell receptor beta chains sequenced from one sample in a study of cytomegalovirus exposure and HLA in healthy donors. The PCR ran on 60 Vbeta and 13 Jbeta primers. TCRdb keeps only in-frame clones here, not all; method: immunoSEQ multiplex PCR. The data contain some 190,000 clones, roughly 80% of them singletons. Sequencing input: PBMCs. All receptors derive from a woman aged 50 to 65 in good health and CMV-seronegative.

The rearrangement uses TRBV7-2 and TRBJ1-5; D is undetermined. This CDR3 contains 16 residues. V lost 0 bases to trimming and J lost 1 base, with 10 bases between them. Germline values: CDR1 SGHTA, CDR2 FQGNSA. CDR3 residues: CASSLARAGSNQPQHF. The CDR3 coding sequence is TGTGCCAGCAGCTTAGCGAGGGCCGGAAGCAATCAGCCCCAGCATTTT. Drawing the rest from reference TRBV7-2 and TRBJ1-5, the complete variable domain is GAGVSQSPSNKVTEKGKDVELRCDPISGHTALYWYRQSLGQGLEFLIYFQGNSAPDKSGLPSDRFSAERTGGSVSTLTIQRTQQEDSAVYLCASSLARAGSNQPQHFGDGTRLSIL.

This rearrangement joins TRBV5-1 to TRBJ2-3, with 13 nucleotides matching TRBD2. V trimming: 3 bases; J trimming: 4 bases; junction bases outside the gene matches: 5. The CDR3 is 16 residues long. Per the germline V gene, CDR1 is SGHRS and CDR2 is YFSETQ. The DNA for the CDR3 is TGCGCCAGCAGCTCGGGACTAGCGGGACCCTCAGATACGCAGTATTTT. Encoded protein: CASSSGLAGPSDTQYF.

This rearrangement joins TRBV11-2 to TRBJ2-1, with 7 bases identical to TRBD2. This CDR3 region has 16 residues. CDR1 SGHAT and CDR2 FQNNGV come from the germline V gene. V shed 2 bases and J 4 bases; nucleotides not matched to a gene: 8. This CDR3 is CASSLTSAYTYNEQFF. The DNA for the CDR3 is TGTGCCAGCAGCTTAACTAGCGCCTATACGTACAATGAGCAGTTCTTC. Supplemented by reference TRBV11-2 and TRBJ2-1, the full variable domain reads EAGVAQSPRYKIIEKRQSVAFWCNPISGHATLYWYQQILGQGPKLLIQFQNNGVVDDSQLPKDRFSAERLKGVDSTLKIQPAKLEDSAVYLCASSLTSAYTYNEQFFGPGTRLTVL.

The table lists this clone with a few counts. The chain combines TRBV6-6 with TRBJ2-3, with 7 bases that match TRBD2. From germline, CDR1 is MNHNY and CDR2 SVGAGI (reference sequence). The length of the CDR3 is 14 residues. After removal of 2 bases from V and 3 bases from J, the junction contained 2 bases not matched to a gene. CDR3 loop: CASSYLAVTDTQYF. As DNA, the CDR3 is TGTGCCAGCAGTTACCTAGCGGTGACAGATACGCAGTATTTT.

This clone has only a few counts. The rearrangement uses TRBV21-1 and TRBJ2-7; the table's D call TRBD2 went unverified against the DNA. TRBV21-1 is deemed a pseudogene. The CDR3 is made up of 19 amino acids. The CDR3 sequence is CASSKLIGRRAGPSGEQYF. Here the CDR3 DNA reads TGTGCCAGCAGCAAATTGATAGGGAGGCGGGCAGGTCCCTCCGGCGAGCAGTACTTC.

The V gene is TRBV27, the J gene TRBJ1-5; no firm D call. The germline gives CDR1 MNHEY, CDR2 SMNVEV (reference sequence). The CDR3 sequence is 12 residues long. Trimming stripped 2 bases from V and 9 bases from J, with 8 bases between. The CDR3 is CASSLIPGPQHF. CDR3 DNA sequence: TGTGCCAGCAGTTTAATCCCCGGGCCCCAGCATTTT.

The chain is built from TRBV4-3 and TRBJ2-4, with 10 bases aligning to TRBD1. Per the germline V gene, CDR1 is LGHNA and CDR2 is YSLEER. The CDR3 has 16 amino acids. V shed 3 bases, J shed 5 bases, and the junction held 7 bases outside the gene matches. The CDR3 sequence: CASSQGWTGGQNIQYF. In DNA form, the CDR3 reads TGCGCCAGCAGCCAGGGGTGGACAGGGGGGCAAAACATTCAGTACTTC.

Only one count was recorded for this clone. The chain is built from TRBV19 and TRBJ2-1; perhaps TRBD1 as D (5 bases). Germline CDR1 and CDR2: LNHDA and SQIVND (reference sequence). The CDR3 sequence is 15 residues long. The V end lost 5 bases, the J end lost 4 bases, and 15 bases lay between the germline ends. CDR3 protein: CASSLYGAWYNEQFF. The CDR3 region has the DNA TGTGCCAGTAGTCTATATGGGGCTTGGTACAATGAGCAGTTCTTC.

The gene calls are TRBV6-1 and TRBJ2-1; weak D call: TRBD1 (6 bases). Germline lookup yields CDR1 MNHNS and CDR2 SASEGT. V shed 3 bases and J shed 7 bases, with 19 bases lying between them. This CDR3 is 16 amino acids long. The CDR3 DNA sequence: TGTGCCAGCAGTGACGCCGGACAGAGGCAGGGAAATGAGCAGTTCTTC. Amino acids: CASSDAGQRQGNEQFF.

The gene calls are TRBV5-1 and TRBJ1-2; D remains unclear. Germline CDR1 is SGHRS and CDR2 is YFSETQ. The CDR3 is 12 residues long. Trimming took off 4 bases at V and 7 bases at J, with 11 bases between the two ends. CDR3 nucleotide sequence: TGCGCCAGCAGCAGAGTGGGGAGTGGCTACACCTTC. Translation gives CASSRVGSGYTF. Full variable domain (remainder filled in from reference TRBV5-1 and TRBJ1-2): KAGVTQTPRYLIKTRGQQVTLSCSPISGHRSVSWYQQTPGQGLQFLFEYFSETQRNKGNFPGRFSGRQFSNSRSEMNVSTLELGDSALYLCASSRVGSGYTFGSGTRLTVV.

The V and J genes are TRBV19 and TRBJ1-2; D not certain. Deletions cut 4 bases from V and 4 bases from J, with 7 bases between. The germline gives CDR1 LNHDA, CDR2 SQIVND (reference sequence). The CDR3 is 12 residues long. The CDR3 sequence: CASSTRGYGYTF. In DNA, the CDR3 is TGTGCCAGTAGTACACGAGGCTATGGCTACACCTTC.

The chain employs TRBV28 and TRBJ1-2; 7 bases agree with TRBD1. The V and J ends lost 4 bases and 8 bases, in that order; junction bases with no gene match: 13. The CDR3 extends over 15 amino acids. The germline CDR1 and CDR2 sequences are MDHEN and SYDVKM. The CDR3 region has the DNA TGTGCCAGCAGTTCCTCTTACAGGGGATTCGGCGGCTACACCTTC. Translating gives CASSSSYRGFGGYTF.

The chain recombines TRBV6-1 with TRBJ1-4; TRBD1 aligns across 8 bases. The CDR3 sequence is 12 residues long. V dropped 10 bases and J dropped 6; count of bases not matched to a gene: 4. CDR1 MNHNS and CDR2 SASEGT come from the germline V gene. The CDR3 DNA is TGTGCCATCCACAGGGGGGATGAAAAACTGTTTTTT. Encoded protein: CAIHRGDEKLFF.

The V gene is TRBV18, the J gene TRBJ1-2; perhaps TRBD1 as D (5 bases). There are 13 residues in the CDR3. Between the trimmed V and J ends, which lost 8 bases and 6 bases, there was a span of 16 bases. Per germline, CDR1 KGHSH and CDR2 LQKENI. The CDR3 DNA follows: TGTGCCAGCGGACACTCTCAGATGAATGGCTACACCTTC. This encodes CASGHSQMNGYTF.

The chain recombines TRBV7-8 with TRBJ2-3, with 10 bases identical to TRBD2. V lost 1 base to trimming and J lost 0 bases; unmatched junction nucleotides: 7. The CDR3 has 18 amino acids. The germline V gene has CDR1 SGHVS and CDR2 FQNEAQ. The CDR3 region has the DNA TGTGCCAGCAGCTTAGTGAGGACTAGCGGTTCTAGCACAGATACGCAGTATTTT. This sequence encodes CASSLVRTSGSSTDTQYF. Using reference TRBV7-8 and TRBJ2-3 for the parts outside the CDR3, the full variable domain is GAGVSQSPRYKVAKRGQDVALRCDPISGHVSLFWYQQALGQGPEFLTYFQNEAQLDKSGLPSDRFFAERPEGSVSTLKIQRTQQEDSAVYLCASSLVRTSGSSTDTQYFGPGTRLTVL.

A note on this clone: The sample carries other DNA sequences with the same CDR3. The rearrangement links TRBV19 to TRBJ2-5, with no clear D. The CDR3 covers 11 residues. Germline V gene data show CDR1 as LNHDA and CDR2 as SQIVND (reference sequence). The ends were cut back, 2 bases at V and 5 bases at J, with 3 bases in the middle. CDR3: CASSIRETQYF. The DNA for the CDR3 is TGTGCCAGTAGTATACGGGAGACCCAGTACTTC.

The chain recombines TRBV18 with TRBJ2-7; 10 positions agree with TRBD2. With V trimmed by 2 bases and J by 4 bases, 11 bases remained unmatched. Per germline, CDR1 KGHSH and CDR2 LQKENI. The CDR3 runs to 17 residues. Here the CDR3 DNA reads TGTGCCAGCTCACCAGGCGTCGGAGCGGGAGGGGTTTACGAGCAGTACTTC. This encodes CASSPGVGAGGVYEQYF.

V is TRBV7-9 and J is TRBJ2-1, with 9 bases lining up with TRBD2. The V and J ends lost 5 bases and 3 bases, in that order; junction bases with no gene match: 8. The CDR3 has 16 amino acids. Germline CDR1 reads SEHNR; CDR2 reads FQNEAQ (reference sequence). The CDR3 DNA sequence: TGTGCCAGCAGCAGGGGACTAGCCGAAATCTACAATGAGCAGTTCTTC. Protein: CASSRGLAEIYNEQFF. The whole variable domain, filled in from reference TRBV7-9 and TRBJ2-1, reads DTGVSQNPRHKITKRGQNVTFRCDPISEHNRLYWYRQTLGQGPEFLTYFQNEAQLEKSRLLSDRFSAERPKGSFSTLEIQRTEQGDSAMYLCASSRGLAEIYNEQFFGPGTRLTVL.

V is TRBV6-5 and J is TRBJ2-2, with 16 bases that match TRBD2. The germline CDR1 and CDR2 sequences are MNHEY and SVGAGI. This CDR3 has 15 residues. Germline trimming cut 7 bases from V and 5 bases from J; bases unmatched to any gene: 1. CDR3 protein: CASKGLAGGTGELFF. The CDR3 nucleotides are TGTGCCAGCAAGGGACTAGCGGGAGGGACCGGGGAGCTGTTTTTT.

The genes are TRBV27 and TRBJ1-1; no clear D. The CDR3 runs 13 residues. Germline-derived CDR1 and CDR2 are MNHEY and SMNVEV (reference sequence). V dropped 3 bases and J dropped 12 bases, with 17 bases sitting between them. The CDR3 nucleotides read TGTGCCAGCAGTTTGCGGCAAGGCCGGGGATCTTTCTTT. Protein product: CASSLRQGRGSFF.

This clone showed up just a few times. The chain joins TRBV6-1 to TRBJ1-1; 8 nucleotides agree with TRBD1. CDR1 and CDR2 (germline): MNHNS, SASEGT. This CDR3 has 15 residues. V gave up 4 bases and J gave up 1 base; unmatched junction bases: 5. The CDR3 DNA reads as TGTGCCAGCAGTGTCTCTACAGGGGGGAACACTGAAGCTTTCTTT. This translates into CASSVSTGGNTEAFF.

The chain is built from TRBV7-2 and TRBJ1-6; TRBD1 matches at 8 bases. The J segment lost 8 bases and the V segment lost 3 bases, leaving 6 bases of the junction unmatched. CDR1 is SGHTA and CDR2 is FQGNSA in the germline V gene. This CDR3 has 15 residues. CDR3 coding DNA: TGTGCCAGCAGCTTCGACAGGGGACGAGATTCACCCCTCCACTTT. Translated: CASSFDRGRDSPLHF. Full variable domain (missing parts from reference TRBV7-2 and TRBJ1-6): GAGVSQSPSNKVTEKGKDVELRCDPISGHTALYWYRQSLGQGLEFLIYFQGNSAPDKSGLPSDRFSAERTGGSVSTLTIQRTQQEDSAVYLCASSFDRGRDSPLHFGNGTRLTVT.

The chain carries TRBV6-5 and TRBJ2-7; D perhaps matches TRBD1 (6 bases). Germline CDR1 reads MNHEY; CDR2 reads SVGAGI. This CDR3 is built from 13 residues. The germline V and J ends were trimmed by 5 bases and 3 bases, with 11 bases remaining between them. Written as DNA, the CDR3 is TGTGCCAGCAGTCTCCAGGGGAGCTACGAGCAGTACTTC. Residues: CASSLQGSYEQYF.

The chain employs TRBV6-5 and TRBJ2-1; TRBD2 matches at 9 bases. Looked up from germline, CDR1 is MNHEY and CDR2 is SVGAGI. V lost 8 bases and J lost 3; bases outside the gene matches: 8. The CDR3 spans 15 residues. The CDR3 DNA reads as TGTGCCAGCCATCAGAGACTAGCGGTCTACAATGAGCAGTTCTTC. It specifies CASHQRLAVYNEQFF.

The V call is TRBV6-1, the J call TRBJ2-7, with 11 bases matching TRBD2. This CDR3 is 15 amino acids long. Germline CDR1 is MNHNS and CDR2 is SASEGT. J lost 3 bases, V lost 5 bases, and 6 bases had no gene match. The CDR3 spells CASSSGTSGLYEQYF. For the CDR3, the DNA is TGTGCCAGCAGTTCCGGGACTAGCGGCCTCTACGAGCAGTACTTC.

The rearrangement joins TRBV5-1 to TRBJ2-1; 11 bases are a match to TRBD2. CDR1 is SGHRS and CDR2 is YFSETQ in the germline V gene. CDR3 size: 15 residues. V lost 2 bases to trimming and J lost 7 bases; unmatched junction nucleotides: 5. CDR3 amino acids: CASSFSGGVVNEQFF. The DNA for the CDR3 is TGCGCCAGCAGCTTTAGCGGGGGGGTGGTTAATGAGCAGTTCTTC.

The CDR3 here is CASSYSRASGSNEQYF. In DNA form, the CDR3 reads TGTGCCAGCAGTTACTCGAGGGCTAGCGGGAGTAACGAGCAGTACTTC. The chain carries TRBV6-6 and TRBJ2-5, with 10 bases lining up with TRBD2. Near its end, the DNA agrees better with TRBJ2-7, so the J call may be wrong. Germline V gene lookup returns CDR1 MNHNY and CDR2 SVGAGI (reference sequence). The CDR3 covers 16 residues.

The chain uses TRBV19 and TRBJ2-7; 11 positions match TRBD2. The CDR3 has 15 amino acids. Germline values: CDR1 LNHDA, CDR2 SQIVND (reference sequence). V dropped 5 bases and J dropped 4; count of bases not matched to a gene: 7. CDR3 region: CASSPVAGGPYEQYF. The CDR3 DNA reads TGTGCCAGTAGTCCGGTAGCGGGAGGGCCTTACGAGCAGTACTTC.

V is TRBV11-3 and J is TRBJ1-2, with unresolved D. The CDR3 is 15 residues long. With 5 bases removed from V and 4 bases from J, the gap between germline ends came to 17 bases. Germline loops: CDR1 SGHNT, CDR2 YENEEA. As DNA, the CDR3 is TGTGCCAGCAGCCTACTCAGACAAGATAGCTATGGCTACACCTTC. Residues: CASSLLRQDSYGYTF.

The gene calls are TRBV25-1 and TRBJ1-2; TRBD1 is a possible D gene (5 bases). The CDR3 covers 16 residues. Germline loops: CDR1 MGHDK, CDR2 SYGVNS. V was cut by 3 bases and J by 4 bases, with 18 bases left in between. The CDR3 is CASSDPRGEASYGYTF. The DNA for the CDR3 is TGTGCCAGCAGTGATCCCCGGGGGGAAGCTAGCTATGGCTACACCTTC.